A single sample is the source of the 23 T cell receptor beta chains below, sequenced in a study of PD-1 blockade in mismatch repair-deficient tumors. Sequenced by immunoSEQ multiplex PCR; TCRdb stores in-frame clones only, minus some. The sample includes approximately 130,000 clones, roughly 86% of them seen just once. The specimen was peripheral blood, collected 44 weeks after starting pembrolizumab. The source is an adult with mismatch repair-deficient cancer.

CDR3 protein: CATRDGTSYEQYF. The CDR3 DNA sequence: TGTGCCACGCGCGATGGGACCTCCTACGAGCAGTACTTC. The chain couples TRBV18 to TRBJ2-7; D possibly matches TRBD1 or TRBD2 (5 bases each). Trimming took 10 bases from V and 0 from J, leaving 13 bases between them. The CDR3 is 13 amino acids. Germline CDR1 and CDR2: KGHSH and LQKENI.

The chain combines TRBV7-9 with TRBJ2-7; D possibly uses TRBD1 or TRBD2 (5 bases each). V lost 2 bases and J 0 bases, leaving 8 bases between the germline ends. The germline V gene encodes CDR1 SEHNR and CDR2 FQNEAQ (reference sequence). The CDR3 sequence is 14 residues long. The DNA for the CDR3 is TGTGCCAGCAGCTTACAGGGACGCTCCTACGAGCAGTACTTC. Its translation is CASSLQGRSYEQYF.

This chain joins TRBV29-1 and TRBJ2-7; 9 bases map to TRBD2. Germline V gives CDR1 SQVTM, CDR2 ANQGSEA. V lost 5 bases to trimming and J lost 6 bases; unmatched junction nucleotides: 8. This CDR3 has 13 amino acids. Written as DNA, the CDR3 is TGCAGCGTTCGCGGCGGGAGGGCCTCCGAGCAGTACTTC. It translates to CSVRGGRASEQYF.

V usage is TRBV5-1 and J usage is TRBJ2-5; D gene uncertain. V lost 0 bases, J lost 5 bases, and 11 bases lay in between. This CDR3 spans 14 amino acids. Germline assignment: CDR1 SGHRS and CDR2 YFSETQ. CDR3 bases: TGCGCCAGCAGCTTGGCGACCCTTGGGGAGACCCAGTACTTC. Its translation: CASSLATLGETQYF.

This clone occurred once. This rearrangement joins TRBV7-9 to TRBJ1-4, with TRBD1 as a possible D gene (5 bases). Germline values: CDR1 SEHNR, CDR2 FQNEAQ (reference sequence). The V gene lost 2 bases and the J gene lost 7 bases, with 14 bases spanning the gap. This CDR3 contains 15 residues. CDR3 in amino acids: CASSLSGTMGEKLFF. In DNA form, the CDR3 reads TGTGCCAGCAGCTTATCTGGGACTATGGGTGAAAAACTGTTTTTT.

This clone was observed many times. V usage is TRBV28 and J usage is TRBJ1-1, with no clear D. V lost 3 bases and J lost 1, with 12 bases in between. The CDR3 runs to 15 residues. Germline CDR1 is MDHEN and CDR2 is SYDVKM. The CDR3 nucleotides read TGTGCCAGCAGTTTCGCTTACACTTGGAACACTGAAGCTTTCTTT. As protein: CASSFAYTWNTEAFF.

V is TRBV12-5 and J is TRBJ2-1; D perhaps matches TRBD1 (5 bases). In germline, CDR1 is LGHNT, CDR2 FRNRAP. The CDR3 sequence is 15 residues long. V was pared by 3 bases and J by 2 bases, with 11 bases between. The CDR3, as DNA: TGTGCTAGTGGTTTTGACAGTTTCGCCTACAATGAGCAGTTCTTC. Translated: CASGFDSFAYNEQFF.

The rearrangement joins TRBV5-6 to TRBJ1-5; D is unresolved. The germline CDR1 and CDR2 sequences are SGHDT and YYEEEE. V lost 1 base and J 0 bases, leaving 8 bases between the germline ends. The CDR3 loop spans 15 amino acids. The CDR3 spells CASSLTGDSNQPQHF. The CDR3 DNA reads TGTGCCAGCAGCTTGACCGGGGATAGCAATCAGCCCCAGCATTTT.

V is TRBV19 and J is TRBJ2-7, with 10 bases matching TRBD2. V gave up 6 bases and J gave up 3 bases; unmatched junction bases: 5. The CDR3 has 14 amino acids. The germline V gene has CDR1 LNHDA and CDR2 SQIVND (reference sequence). The CDR3 loop reads CASSRTSGVYEQYF. The CDR3, as DNA: TGTGCCAGTAGCCGGACTAGCGGAGTCTACGAGCAGTACTTC. The variable domain in full, with the rest retrieved from reference TRBV19 and TRBJ2-7, is DGGITQSPKYLFRKEGQNVTLSCEQNLNHDAMYWYRQDPGQGLRLIYYSQIVNDFQKGDIAEGYSVSREKKESFPLTVTSAQKNPTAFYLCASSRTSGVYEQYFGPGTRLTVT.

The genes are TRBV27 and TRBJ1-1; maybe TRBD1 (5 bases). V was pared by 4 bases and J by 5 bases, with 11 bases between. CDR3 size: 13 residues. The germline V gene has CDR1 MNHEY and CDR2 SMNVEV (reference sequence). CDR3 residues: CASSSRVETEAFF. The CDR3 DNA reads as TGTGCCAGCAGTTCCAGGGTGGAAACTGAAGCTTTCTTT.

V is TRBV7-9 and J is TRBJ2-5; D is unresolved. Between the trimmed V and J ends, which lost 1 base and 5 bases, there was a span of 5 bases. Germline CDR1 is SEHNR and CDR2 is FQNEAQ (reference sequence). The CDR3 length is 12 residues. The CDR3 loop reads CASSLDWETQYF. DNA for the CDR3: TGTGCCAGCAGCTTAGATTGGGAGACCCAGTACTTC.

This clone has just a few counts. This chain connects TRBV6-4 to TRBJ2-1, with no clear D. V shed 2 bases and J shed 12 bases, with 14 bases lying between them. Germline CDR1 is MRHNA and CDR2 is SNTAGT. This CDR3 spans 13 amino acids. CDR3: CASSDDRRGRQFF. CDR3 bases: TGTGCCAGCAGTGACGACCGCCGAGGTAGGCAGTTCTTC.

The chain uses TRBV28 and TRBJ2-7; weak D call: TRBD2 (7 bases). V was clipped by 10 bases and J by 4 bases, with 32 bases between them. CDR1 and CDR2 from the germline V gene are MDHEN and SYDVKM. This CDR3 contains 18 residues. The CDR3 here is CATYRAFRGEGNFYEQYF. In DNA, the CDR3 is TGTGCCACCTACCGCGCGTTTAGGGGGGAGGGCAACTTTTACGAGCAGTACTTC.

The chain links TRBV20-1 to TRBJ2-1; D gene ambiguous. The germline V gene has CDR1 DFQATT and CDR2 SNEGSKA (reference sequence). The V gene lost 5 bases and the J gene lost 9 bases, with 11 bases spanning the gap. This CDR3 contains 11 residues. CDR3 loop: CSAGPSGEQFF. DNA of the CDR3: TGCAGTGCTGGCCCCTCTGGTGAGCAGTTCTTC.

This clone was seen only once. A much larger clone is a single base away; this may be a read error. The chain joins TRBV27 to TRBJ2-2; no clear D. The CDR3 is 13 residues long. CDR1 MNHEY and CDR2 SMNVEV come from the germline V gene (reference sequence). Trimming shortened V by 6 bases and J by 0 bases, and 5 bases separated the two germline ends. The CDR3 coding sequence is TGTGCCAGCAGCGACTCGAACACCGGGGAGCTGTTTTTT. Protein: CASSDSNTGELFF.

V is TRBV29-1 and J is TRBJ2-5, with 7 bases aligning to TRBD1. Looked up from germline, CDR1 is SQVTM and CDR2 is ANQGSEA. The J segment lost 5 bases and the V segment lost 4 bases, leaving 13 bases of the junction unmatched. The CDR3 sequence is 15 residues long. The CDR3 DNA reads TGCAGCGTTGCAGACGCGACAGGGATGGGGGAGACCCAGTACTTC. It is translated as CSVADATGMGETQYF. Filled out from reference TRBV29-1 and TRBJ2-5, the complete variable domain reads SAVISQKPSRDICQRGTSLTIQCQVDSQVTMMFWYRQQPGQSLTLIATANQGSEATYESGFVIDKFPISRPNLTFSTLTVSNMSPEDSSIYLCSVADATGMGETQYFGPGTRLLVL.

This clone has just one count. The rearrangement joins TRBV11-3 to TRBJ2-7; D unclear. Looked up from germline, CDR1 is SGHNT and CDR2 is YENEEA. Trimming left V 1 base short and J 2 bases short, with 9 bases between. The CDR3 totals 14 residues. CDR3 sequence reads: CASSLAAKPYEQYF. CDR3 bases: TGTGCCAGCAGCTTAGCGGCTAAACCCTACGAGCAGTACTTC.

This clone was found once. The chain uses TRBV10-1 and TRBJ2-2; tentatively, D is TRBD1 (5 bases). Between the trimmed V and J ends, which lost 3 bases and 2 bases, there was a span of 10 bases. The CDR3 consists of 15 residues. Germline V CDR1 and CDR2: WNHNN, SYGVQD (reference sequence). CDR3 sequence: CASSDERTNTGELFF. In DNA form, the CDR3 reads TGCGCCAGCAGTGACGAGAGGACAAACACCGGGGAGCTGTTTTTT.

Here the CDR3 DNA reads TGCGCCAGCAGCCCGGTGGGGGGTCGCTACGAGCAGTACTTC. This translates into CASSPVGGRYEQYF. The V gene is TRBV5-1, the J gene TRBJ2-7, with D possibly matching TRBD2 (6 bases). The V gene's germline CDR1 is SGHRS and CDR2 YFSETQ. V lost 4 bases and J 3 bases, leaving 14 bases between the germline ends. This CDR3 region has 14 residues.

V and J are TRBV6-1 and TRBJ2-7; D is possibly TRBD2 (5 bases). Trimming took off 6 bases at V and 2 bases at J, with 17 bases between the two ends. The CDR3 runs 15 residues. Looked up from germline, CDR1 is MNHNS and CDR2 is SASEGT. The CDR3 region is CASREASPSAYEQYF. In nucleotides, the CDR3 is TGTGCCAGCAGGGAGGCATCCCCCAGTGCCTACGAGCAGTACTTC.

The chain couples TRBV4-3 to TRBJ2-7, with D hard to call. V was cut by 0 bases and J by 4 bases, with 13 bases left in between. The CDR3 totals 15 residues. Per germline, CDR1 LGHNA and CDR2 YSLEER. For the CDR3, the DNA is TGCGCCAGCAGCCAAGATTTAGGCGAGTGGTACGAGCAGTACTTC. Its protein is CASSQDLGEWYEQYF.

The chain links TRBV7-9 to TRBJ2-1; maybe TRBD1 (6 bases). The ends were cut back, 2 bases at V and 10 bases at J, with 9 bases in the middle. The germline CDR1 and CDR2 sequences are SEHNR and FQNEAQ (reference sequence). The CDR3 consists of 12 residues. The CDR3 nucleotides are TGTGCCAGCAGCTTATTTGGGGGCGAGCAGTTCTTC. It yields the protein CASSLFGGEQFF. The variable domain in full, completed from reference TRBV7-9 and TRBJ2-1, reads DTGVSQNPRHKITKRGQNVTFRCDPISEHNRLYWYRQTLGQGPEFLTYFQNEAQLEKSRLLSDRFSAERPKGSFSTLEIQRTEQGDSAMYLCASSLFGGEQFFGPGTRLTVL.

The chain uses TRBV27 and TRBJ2-7, with 7 bases aligning to TRBD2. V trimming: 1 base; J trimming: 0 bases; junction bases outside the gene matches: 6. Germline CDR1 is MNHEY and CDR2 is SMNVEV (reference sequence). The CDR3 is made up of 16 amino acids. The CDR3 bases are TGTGCCAGCAGTTTATGGGCGGGAGTTACCTCCTACGAGCAGTACTTC. It specifies CASSLWAGVTSYEQYF.